A single sample is the source of the 8 T cell receptor delta chains below, sequenced in a study of gamma-delta chains in newborns, infants, children. TCRdb used CATT to re-call clones from the reads. Among more than 3,500 delta-chain clones listed, over 2% were seen once. Input material: blood. The receptors stem from a child who was a newborn, infant or young child, either healthy, febrile or measles-vaccinated (not recorded which).

Judged by abundance, this clone is medium-sized. This may arise from a read error, as a much more abundant clone is one base away. This chain joins TRDV2 and TRDJ3, with D maybe TRDD2 (6 bases). The CDR3 extends over 21 amino acids. Germline values: CDR1 GEAIGNYY, CDR2 EKD. CDR3 DNA sequence: TGTGCCTGTGACACCGGAGACCTTCCCGGGGAGTCCTCCTGGGACGCCCGACAGATGTTTTTC. This gives the protein CACDTGDLPGESSWDARQMFF.

This clone was found a few times. The likely explanation is a read error, given a far larger clone one base away. Additional DNA sequences in this sample encode the identical CDR3. This chain links TRAV29/DV5 with TRDJ1; D is unresolved. CDR3 length equals 16 residues. Germline loops: CDR1 NSMFDY, CDR2 ISSIKDK. The chain's CDR3 is CAASEGSGGYTDKLIF. The CDR3 DNA reads as TGTGCAGCAAGCGAGGGCTCTGGCGGGTACACCGATAAGCTCATCTTT.

Notes on this clone: The protein TCRdb lists belongs to a much larger clone and differs from this DNA's translation at residue 6, which points to a read error; the protein shown is made from the DNA. The chain recombines TRDV1 with TRDJ1; 11 bases align to TRDD3. The V gene end was trimmed by 5 bases and the J gene end by 1 base; junction bases not matched to a gene: 15. The CDR3 covers 19 residues. Looked up from germline, CDR1 is TSWWSYY and CDR2 is QGS. CDR3 sequence (DNA): TGTGCTCTTGGGAAAGCTTCCTACGTGGGGGATACGACCACCGATAAACTCATCTTT. It yields the protein CALGKASYVGDTTTDKLIF.

By share of the sample, this clone is large (0.1 to 1%). Other DNA sequences within the sample encode an identical CDR3. The rearrangement uses TRDV2 and TRDJ3; 7 bases map to TRDD3. There are 21 residues in the CDR3. Germline V CDR1 and CDR2: GEAIGNYY, EKD. The junction had 15 bases not matched to a gene; V was cut back by 2 bases and J by 0 bases. The CDR3 DNA follows: TGTGCCTGTGACAACGACAGTACTGGGGATCGCAACTCCTGGGACACCCGACAGATGTTTTTC. Its translation is CACDNDSTGDRNSWDTRQMFF.

As concerns this clone: The protein TCRdb lists belongs to a much larger clone and differs from this DNA's translation at residue 9, which points to a read error; the protein shown is made from the DNA. This chain uses TRDV2 with TRDJ3, with 7 nucleotides matching TRDD3. The CDR3 covers 17 residues. The trim removed 0 bases at V and 2 bases at J, leaving 3 bases unmatched. Looked up from germline, CDR1 is GEAIGNYY and CDR2 is EKD. CDR3 coding DNA: TGTGCCTGTGACACCTGGGGGAGCCCCTGGGACACCCGACAGATGTTTTTC. It yields the protein CACDTWGSPWDTRQMFF.

This clone has just a few counts. The CDR3 sequence is CACDTVKNRLGSWTDKLIF. CDR3 DNA sequence: TGTGCCTGTGACACCGTGAAAAACCGTCTGGGGTCATGGACCGATAAACTCATCTTT. The gene calls are TRDV2 and TRDJ1; TRDD3 is a possible D gene (6 bases). Germline values: CDR1 GEAIGNYY, CDR2 EKD. This CDR3 has 19 amino acids. V lost 0 bases, J lost 2 bases, and 24 bases lay in between.

In its sample, this clone was seen a few times. A far bigger clonotype differs at one base, so this is likely a read error. This sample includes further DNA sequences coding for the same CDR3. The chain joins TRDV2 to TRDJ3; 10 bases match TRDD3. Germline CDR1 and CDR2: GEAIGNYY and EKD. The CDR3 totals 20 residues. Here the CDR3 DNA reads TGTGCCTGTGACCGTACTGGGGGATCTGTAAGCTCCTGGGATACCCGACAGATGTTTTTC. As protein: CACDRTGGSVSSWDTRQMFF.

Of note for this clone: A read error likely explains why the TCRdb protein, taken from a much larger clone, differs from this DNA's translation at residue 12; the protein shown is translated from the DNA. The genes are TRDV2 and TRDJ3; 7 positions match TRDD3. The CDR3 consists of 19 residues. The V gene's germline CDR1 is GEAIGNYY and CDR2 EKD. The CDR3: CACDTLGEAGSGDTRQMFF. The CDR3 DNA reads as TGTGCCTGTGACACCTTGGGGGAAGCGGGCTCCGGGGACACCCGACAGATGTTTTTC.